One sample yielded the 15 T cell receptor beta chains listed below, sequenced in a study of T-cell reconstitution after alpha-beta-depleted transplantation in children. For TCRbeta, the library was prepared with unique molecular identifiers. Each CDR3 protein is one row after TCRdb ran MiXCR on the PCR reads. The top ten clones hold roughly two fifths of a sample with fewer than 250,000 distinct CDR3 sequences, approximately 15% of them seen once. Sample: PBMCs, mostly from graft donor cells, taken 360 days after TCRalphabeta/CD19-depleted stem cell transplant. The receptors originated from a male patient between 2 and 15 years old who had a stem cell transplant for acute lymphoblastic leukemia, so the T cells may come from the graft donor.

The table lists this clonotype with a few counts. V usage is TRBV5-1 and J usage is TRBJ1-5; D unresolved. This CDR3 contains 15 residues. Per germline, CDR1 SGHRS and CDR2 YFSETQ. Deletions cut 1 base from V and 3 bases from J, with 11 bases between. The CDR3 DNA is TGCGCCAGCAGCTTGCGGGGAGCGGACAATCAGCCCCAGCATTTT. Protein sequence: CASSLRGADNQPQHF. Full variable domain (rest looked up from reference TRBV5-1 and TRBJ1-5): KAGVTQTPRYLIKTRGQQVTLSCSPISGHRSVSWYQQTPGQGLQFLFEYFSETQRNKGNFPGRFSGRQFSNSRSEMNVSTLELGDSALYLCASSLRGADNQPQHFGDGTRLSIL.

The chain uses TRBV29-1 and TRBJ2-7; 7 bases are a match to TRBD1. Germline assignment: CDR1 SQVTM and CDR2 ANQGSEA. V gave up 5 bases and J gave up 5 bases; unmatched junction bases: 6. The CDR3 runs 12 residues. This chain's CDR3 is CSVYRGVDEQYF. DNA of the CDR3: TGCAGCGTTTACAGGGGCGTGGACGAGCAGTACTTC.

This clonotype appeared many times. V usage is TRBV20-1 and J usage is TRBJ1-2, with D maybe TRBD1 (5 bases). V was pared by 4 bases and J by 6 bases, with 15 bases between. CDR3 length equals 13 residues. Per germline, CDR1 DFQATT and CDR2 SNEGSKA (reference sequence). The CDR3 here is CSAKGPRVDGYTF. In DNA form, the CDR3 reads TGCAGTGCTAAGGGGCCTCGGGTCGATGGCTACACCTTC.

The sample holds a few counts of this clonotype. This chain links TRBV27 with TRBJ2-4, with D possibly matching TRBD2 (7 bases). CDR3 length equals 16 residues. The ends were cut back, 6 bases at V and 0 bases at J, with 15 bases in the middle. CDR1 MNHEY and CDR2 SMNVEV come from the germline V gene (reference sequence). The CDR3 DNA is TGTGCCAGCAGAAATGCGGGGGCGATAGCCAAAAACATTCAGTACTTC. Translating gives CASRNAGAIAKNIQYF.

This clonotype was counted between two and nine times. The chain employs TRBV7-9 and TRBJ2-2; TRBD1 aligns across 9 bases. CDR3 length: 16 amino acids. From germline, CDR1 is SEHNR and CDR2 FQNEAQ (reference sequence). The V and J ends lost 5 bases and 1 base, in that order; junction bases with no gene match: 5. In nucleotides, the CDR3 is TGTGCCAGCAGCCCGCCGGGACAGGGGAACACCGGGGAGCTGTTTTTT. Protein: CASSPPGQGNTGELFF. The full variable domain, in which reference TRBV7-9 and TRBJ2-2 provide the parts outside the CDR3, is DTGVSQNPRHKITKRGQNVTFRCDPISEHNRLYWYRQTLGQGPEFLTYFQNEAQLEKSRLLSDRFSAERPKGSFSTLEIQRTEQGDSAMYLCASSPPGQGNTGELFFGEGSRLTVL.

Concerning this clonotype: This may be a read error: a much more frequent sequence differs by one nucleotide. The genes are TRBV12-3 or TRBV12-4 and TRBJ1-1; no firm D call. The CDR3 has 11 amino acids. The CDR3 loop reads CASDNGTEASF. The CDR3 nucleotides are TGTGCCAGCGATAACGGCACTGAAGCTTCCTTT.

V gene TRBV23-1 combines with J gene TRBJ2-4, with D unresolved. TRBV23-1 is an open reading frame whose function is uncertain. CDR3 length: 12 residues. V lost 1 base and J 8 bases, leaving 6 bases between the germline ends. For the CDR3, the DNA is TGCGCCAGCAGTCAATTGTACTACATTCAGTACTTC. Protein product: CASSQLYYIQYF.

This clonotype appeared a few times. V gene TRBV7-2 combines with J gene TRBJ2-7; D may be TRBD1 or TRBD2 (5 bases each). Trimming took off 1 base at V and 0 bases at J, with 13 bases between the two ends. The CDR3 totals 16 residues. Germline CDR1 and CDR2: SGHTA and FQGNSA. The CDR3 reads CASSLGGRPSSYEQYF. The CDR3 bases are TGTGCCAGCAGCTTAGGGGGGAGACCCAGCTCCTACGAGCAGTACTTC.

This chain connects TRBV30 to TRBJ1-4, with D possibly being TRBD1 (5 bases). From germline, CDR1 is GTSNPN and CDR2 SVGIG (reference sequence). The CDR3 loop spans 13 amino acids. V shed 1 base and J shed 8 bases, with 11 bases lying between them. CDR3 loop: CAWSGPSGEKLFF. The DNA of the CDR3 is TGTGCCTGGAGTGGTCCCTCAGGGGAAAAACTGTTTTTT.

In its sample, this clonotype was seen a few times. The chain has TRBV18 and TRBJ2-2; 8 positions agree with TRBD1. The ends lost 3 bases at V and 4 bases at J; junction bases unmatched: 4. Per the germline V gene, CDR1 is KGHSH and CDR2 is LQKENI. The CDR3 is 15 amino acids. CDR3 region: CASSPTGGGTGELFF. The CDR3 bases are TGTGCCAGCTCACCTACAGGGGGAGGCACCGGGGAGCTGTTTTTT. Full variable domain (rest looked up from reference TRBV18 and TRBJ2-2): NAGVMQNPRHLVRRRGQEARLRCSPMKGHSHVYWYRQLPEEGLKFMVYLQKENIIDESGMPKERFSAEFPKEGPSILRIQQVVRGDSAAYFCASSPTGGGTGELFFGEGSRLTVL.

The chain uses TRBV28 and TRBJ2-5; possible D gene TRBD1, 7 bases. Germline lookup yields CDR1 MDHEN and CDR2 SYDVKM. This CDR3 is built from 17 residues. V was clipped by 6 bases and J by 1 base, with 21 bases between them. The CDR3 region is CASSSLWIQGGQETQYF. CDR3 DNA sequence: TGTGCCAGCAGCTCATTATGGATCCAGGGGGGCCAAGAGACCCAGTACTTC.

This clonotype was seen many times. This sequence joins TRBV5-6 and TRBJ1-1, with D possibly matching TRBD1 (6 bases). Germline assignment: CDR1 SGHDT and CDR2 YYEEEE. This CDR3 is 14 amino acids long. The V gene lost 2 bases and the J gene lost 5 bases, with 13 bases spanning the gap. This CDR3 reads CASSLDRRGTEAFF. CDR3 coding DNA: TGTGCCAGCAGCTTAGACAGGCGTGGTACTGAAGCTTTCTTT.

This clonotype was found a few times. The gene calls are TRBV28 and TRBJ1-5; D gene ambiguous. Germline V gene sequence: CDR1 MDHEN, CDR2 SYDVKM. The length of the CDR3 is 12 residues. With 11 bases removed from V and 6 bases from J, the gap between germline ends came to 14 bases. The CDR3 sequence: CASRLRPQPQHF. CDR3 bases: TGTGCCTCTCGTTTGAGGCCTCAGCCCCAGCATTTT.

The chain combines TRBV25-1 with TRBJ2-5; D unresolved. The CDR3 extends over 14 amino acids. Trimming stripped 0 bases from V and 5 bases from J, with 10 bases between. Germline assignment: CDR1 MGHDK and CDR2 SYGVNS. The CDR3 DNA sequence: TGTGCCAGCAGTGAATATGGGATGAGTGAGACCCAGTACTTC. This translates into CASSEYGMSETQYF.

Regarding this clonotype: Being one base from a much bigger clone, this may be a read error. CDR3 amino acids: CASSSGQSYNKQFF. The CDR3 DNA sequence: TGTGCCAGCAGTTCTGGACAGTCCTACAATAAGCAGTTCTTC. This rearrangement joins TRBV12-3 or TRBV12-4 to TRBJ2-1, with TRBD1 as a possible D gene (6 bases). The CDR3 consists of 14 residues.